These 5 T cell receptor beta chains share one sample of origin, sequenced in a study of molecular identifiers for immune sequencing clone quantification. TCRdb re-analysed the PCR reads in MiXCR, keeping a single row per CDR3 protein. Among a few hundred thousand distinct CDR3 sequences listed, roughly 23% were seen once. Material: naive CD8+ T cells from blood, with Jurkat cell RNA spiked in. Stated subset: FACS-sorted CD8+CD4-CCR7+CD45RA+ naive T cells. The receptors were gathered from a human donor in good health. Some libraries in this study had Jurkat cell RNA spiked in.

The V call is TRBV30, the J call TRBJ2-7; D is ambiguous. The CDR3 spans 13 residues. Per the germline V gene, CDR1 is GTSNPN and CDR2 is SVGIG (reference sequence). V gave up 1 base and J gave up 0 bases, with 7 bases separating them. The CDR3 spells CAWSGYSSYEQYF. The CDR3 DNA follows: TGTGCCTGGAGTGGGTATAGCTCCTACGAGCAGTACTTC. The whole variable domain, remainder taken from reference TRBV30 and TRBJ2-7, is SQTIHQWPATLVQPVGSPLSLECTVEGTSNPNLYWYRQAAGRGLQLLFYSVGIGQISSEVPQNLSASRPQDRQFILSSKKLLLSDSGFYLCAWSGYSSYEQYFGPGTRLTVT.

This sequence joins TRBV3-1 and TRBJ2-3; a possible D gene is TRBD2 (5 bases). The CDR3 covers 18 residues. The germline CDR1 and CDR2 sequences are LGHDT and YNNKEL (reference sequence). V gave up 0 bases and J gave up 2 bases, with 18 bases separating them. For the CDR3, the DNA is TGTGCCAGCAGCCAAGATCTTCAGCGGAGCCGCGCCACAGATACGCAGTATTTT. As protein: CASSQDLQRSRATDTQYF.

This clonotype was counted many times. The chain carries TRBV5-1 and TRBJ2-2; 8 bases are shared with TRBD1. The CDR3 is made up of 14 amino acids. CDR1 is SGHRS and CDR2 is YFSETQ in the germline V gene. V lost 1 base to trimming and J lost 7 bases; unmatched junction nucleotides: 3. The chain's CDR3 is CASSLTGGGGELFF. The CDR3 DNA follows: TGCGCCAGCAGCTTGACAGGGGGAGGCGGGGAGCTGTTTTTT. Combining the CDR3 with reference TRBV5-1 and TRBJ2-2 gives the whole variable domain KAGVTQTPRYLIKTRGQQVTLSCSPISGHRSVSWYQQTPGQGLQFLFEYFSETQRNKGNFPGRFSGRQFSNSRSEMNVSTLELGDSALYLCASSLTGGGGELFFGEGSRLTVL.

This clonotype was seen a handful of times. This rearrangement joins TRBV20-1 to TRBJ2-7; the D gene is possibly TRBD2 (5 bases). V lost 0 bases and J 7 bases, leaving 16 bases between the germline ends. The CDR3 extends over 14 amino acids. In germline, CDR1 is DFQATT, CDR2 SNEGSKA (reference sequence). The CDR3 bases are TGCAGTGCTAGAGATCAGGCAGGAGGTTGGGAGCAGTACTTC. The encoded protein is CSARDQAGGWEQYF.

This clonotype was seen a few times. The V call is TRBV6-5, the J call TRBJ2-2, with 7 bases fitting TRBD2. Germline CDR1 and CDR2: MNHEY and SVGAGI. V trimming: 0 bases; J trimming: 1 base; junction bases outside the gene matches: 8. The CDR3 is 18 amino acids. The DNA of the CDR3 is TGTGCCAGCAGTTACTCGGTCAGCTTAGCGGGGAACACCGGGGAGCTGTTTTTT. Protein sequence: CASSYSVSLAGNTGELFF.